This T cell receptor (beta chain) comes out of a study of blood T cells in healthy people across ages. Trimming left V 2 bases short and J 2 bases short, with 5 bases between. The CDR3 length is 13 residues. Germline V lookup: CDR1 ENHRY, CDR2 SYGVKD. A J-beta primer mix and a sample-barcoded 5' primer were used in a second PCR of about 7 to 12 cycles. A 12-random-nucleotide template-switch adaptor tagged each cDNA molecule. TCRdb reprocessed the 5' RACE reads via MiXCR and lists one record per CDR3 protein. Counted here are 600,000 or so distinct CDR3 sequences, 40% to 50% occurring once; the ten biggest clones make up around 24%. Study-level points and caveats: Older age went with lower TCR beta diversity per million T cells, in a roughly linear way. Possibly, changes in expanded clonotypes were confounded because donor CMV status was unknown.

Note on this clonotype: Antigen unknown.

Per-sample yields of isolated PBMCs were at least 6 million. The chain carries TRBV10-3 and TRBJ2-3; D gene ambiguous. The clonotype was recovered from a man older than 75 in good health. The sequencing sample was made of blood. The CDR3 DNA reads as TGTGCCATCAGTGAGCGCTCCACAGATACGCAGTATTTT. This gives the protein CAISERSTDTQYF.